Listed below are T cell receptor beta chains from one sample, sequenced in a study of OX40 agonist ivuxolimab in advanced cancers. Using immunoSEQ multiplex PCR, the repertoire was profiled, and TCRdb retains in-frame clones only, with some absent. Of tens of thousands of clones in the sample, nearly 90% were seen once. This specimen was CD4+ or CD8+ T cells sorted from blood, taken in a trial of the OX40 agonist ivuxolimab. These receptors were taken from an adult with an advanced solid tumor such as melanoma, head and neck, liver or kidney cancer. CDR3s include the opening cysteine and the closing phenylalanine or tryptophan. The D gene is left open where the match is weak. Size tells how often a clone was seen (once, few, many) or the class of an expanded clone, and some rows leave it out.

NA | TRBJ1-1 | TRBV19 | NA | TGTGCCAGTAGTACGGCCCTGTCCCCGAACACTGAAGCTTTCTTT | CASSTALSPNTEAFF
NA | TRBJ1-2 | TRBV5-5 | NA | TGTGCCAGCAGCCCCGACGGCTTCCTCTATGGCTACACCTTC | CASSPDGFLYGYTF
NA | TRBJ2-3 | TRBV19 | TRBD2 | TGTGCCAGTAGTATAGGGTGGAAGGGGACTAGCGGGGGGGATACGCAGTATTTT | CASSIGWKGTSGGDTQYF
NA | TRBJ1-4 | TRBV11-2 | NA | TGTGCCAGCAGCCGGAGTGGTGCAGTAGCCACAACTAATGAAAAACTGTTTTTT | CASSRSGAVATTNEKLFF
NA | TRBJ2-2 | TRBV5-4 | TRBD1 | TGTGCCAGCAGCATAACAGGGGGGTACTTCGGGGAGCTGTTTTTT | CASSITGGYFGELFF
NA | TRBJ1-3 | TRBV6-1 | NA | TGTGCCAGCAGTGCGCAGCGGCCAGGATCGGGAAACACCATATATTTT | CASSAQRPGSGNTIYF
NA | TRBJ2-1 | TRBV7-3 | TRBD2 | TGTGCCAGCAGCGTTAGCGGGAGCCGCACGGCCAATGAGCAGTTCTTC | CASSVSGSRTANEQFF
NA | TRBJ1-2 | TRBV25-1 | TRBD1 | TGTGCCAGCGTACAGACAGGGGTCTCCTATGGCTACACCTTC | CASVQTGVSYGYTF
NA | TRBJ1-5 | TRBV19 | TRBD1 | TGTGCCAGCACCGGGACAGGGTTTCAGCCCCAGCATTTT | CASTGTGFQPQHF
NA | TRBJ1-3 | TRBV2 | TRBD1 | TGTGCCAGCAGTGGAGTTAGGGACAGGGAGAACACCATATATTTT | CASSGVRDRENTIYF
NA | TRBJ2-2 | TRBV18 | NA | TGTGCCAGCTCACCTATCGGATCCGGGGAGCTGTTTTTT | CASSPIGSGELFF
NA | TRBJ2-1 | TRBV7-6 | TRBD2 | TGTGCCAGCAGCTCCGCTAGCGGGACGAGCTCCTACAATGAGCAGTTCTTC | CASSSASGTSSYNEQFF
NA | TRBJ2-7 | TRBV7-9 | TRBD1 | TGTGCCAGCAGCCAGGGACAGCACTACGAGCAGTACTTC | CASSQGQHYEQYF
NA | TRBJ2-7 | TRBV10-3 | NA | TGTGCCATCAGTGGGACGGGTCAGGGGAGGTACGAGCAGTACTTC | CAISGTGQGRYEQYF
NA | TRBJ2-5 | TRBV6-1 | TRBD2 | TGTGCCAGCAGTGTAAGAAGGGTAGCGGGAGGAGGAGAGACCCAGTACTTC | CASSVRRVAGGGETQYF
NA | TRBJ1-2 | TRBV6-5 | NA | TGTGCCAGCTTTGATTTTTCCTATGGCTACACCTTC | CASFDFSYGYTF
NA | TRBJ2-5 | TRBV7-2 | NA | TGTGCCAGCAGCTTAGTCAGCGTCAACGCAGAGACCCAGTACTTC | CASSLVSVNAETQYF
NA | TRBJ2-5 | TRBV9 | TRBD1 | TGTGCCAGCAGCGTTGGGACAGGGGTGGTCGAGACCCAGTACTTC | CASSVGTGVVETQYF
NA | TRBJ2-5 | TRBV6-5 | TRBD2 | TGTGCCAGCAGTCCCCAGCGGGAGAGCGCGAAGACCCAGTACTTC | CASSPQRESAKTQYF
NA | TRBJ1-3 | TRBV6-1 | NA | TGTGCCAGCAGTGAAGTGGGGAGCTCTGGAAACACCATATATTTT | CASSEVGSSGNTIYF
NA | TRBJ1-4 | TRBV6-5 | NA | TGTGCCAGCAGTAACAGGTTTACTAATGAAAAACTGTTTTTT | CASSNRFTNEKLFF
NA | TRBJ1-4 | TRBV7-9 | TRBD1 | TGTGCCAGCAGCTTTTGGGGCAGGGGACAGGAAAAACTGTTTTTT | CASSFWGRGQEKLFF
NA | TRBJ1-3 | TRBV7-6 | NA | TGTGCCAGCAGCCAGAGGGCAGGGGAAAACTCTGGAAACACCATATATTTT | CASSQRAGENSGNTIYF
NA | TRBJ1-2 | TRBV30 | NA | TGTGCCTGGAGTCCCGGGGGGCTGAGTGGCTACACCTTC | CAWSPGGLSGYTF
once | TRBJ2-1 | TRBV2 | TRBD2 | TGTGCCAGCGCGACTAGCGTATACAATGAGCAGTTCTTC | CASATSVYNEQFF
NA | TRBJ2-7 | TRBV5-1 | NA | TGCGCCAGCAGCCCAGGACAAGGTCGGGGGTACGAGCAGTACTTC | CASSPGQGRGYEQYF